A single sample gave rise to the 24 T cell receptor beta chains below, sequenced in a study of blood T cell repertoires in COVID-19. Sequencing used immunoSEQ multiplex PCR; TCRdb keeps in-frame clones, though not all of them. The sample holds 75,000 to 90,000 clones; just under 80% are singletons and the top ten take just over 35%. The specimen was peripheral blood. The receptors here all came from a man in his 60s with COVID-19, enrolled during active disease.

The V call is TRBV19, the J call TRBJ2-4; maybe TRBD2 (5 bases). Looked up from germline, CDR1 is LNHDA and CDR2 is SQIVND (reference sequence). The CDR3 consists of 15 residues. Trimming took off 0 bases at V and 0 bases at J, with 6 bases between the two ends. CDR3 in amino acids: CASSIDGLAKNIQYF. CDR3 coding DNA: TGTGCCAGTAGTATAGACGGACTAGCCAAAAACATTCAGTACTTC.

Comments on this clone: One junction end disagrees with the germline gene, perhaps due to a read error. J is TRBJ2-5 and V is TRBV7-7; 10 positions match TRBD2. This CDR3 has 15 amino acids. Germline V gene sequence: CDR1 SSHAT, CDR2 FNYEAQ (reference sequence). DNA of the CDR3: TGTGCTAGCACCCAAGCGGGAGGGCCGGGGGAGACCCAGTACTTC. Protein: CASTQAGGPGETQYF.

The V gene is TRBV6-5, the J gene TRBJ1-2; 8 bases fit TRBD1. V gave up 8 bases and J gave up 8 bases; unmatched junction bases: 13. From germline, CDR1 is MNHEY and CDR2 SVGAGI. The CDR3 runs 14 residues. The CDR3 region has the DNA TGTGCCAGCGGAAGAGCTGACAGGGGTCAGGGCTACACCTTC. Translated, it gives CASGRADRGQGYTF.

The CDR3 sequence is CSVDTPQGGETQYF. DNA for the CDR3: TGCAGCGTTGACACCCCCCAGGGAGGAGAGACCCAGTACTTC. This chain joins TRBV29-1 and TRBJ2-5, with a possible D match to TRBD2 (6 bases). The CDR3 has 14 amino acids. CDR1 and CDR2 (germline): SQVTM, ANQGSEA. Trimming stripped 3 bases from V and 4 bases from J, with 15 bases between.

V usage is TRBV6-4 and J usage is TRBJ1-5; 7 bases are a match to TRBD1. V was pared by 5 bases and J by 5 bases, with 9 bases of the junction left unmatched. Germline V gene data show CDR1 as MRHNA and CDR2 as SNTAGT. This CDR3 spans 15 amino acids. The CDR3 DNA reads as TGTGCCAGCAGTACCCGCCCAACAGGGGATCAGCCCCAGCATTTT. Its protein is CASSTRPTGDQPQHF.

The chain recombines TRBV18 with TRBJ1-2; tentatively, D is TRBD1 (5 bases). V was clipped by 0 bases and J by 4 bases, with 12 bases between them. This CDR3 is built from 15 residues. Germline V lookup: CDR1 KGHSH, CDR2 LQKENI. Here the CDR3 DNA reads TGTGCCAGCTCACCACCGGGGGGGGTCCCCTATGGCTACACCTTC. Its translation: CASSPPGGVPYGYTF.

This clone was observed a few times. This chain uses TRBV29-1 with TRBJ2-1, with 8 bases lining up with TRBD1. CDR1 is SQVTM and CDR2 is ANQGSEA in the germline V gene. The CDR3 has 15 residues. V lost 2 bases to trimming and J lost 5 bases; unmatched junction nucleotides: 8. CDR3 DNA sequence: TGCAGCGTTGAATCGGGGGACAGGCCCGACAATGAGCAGTTCTTC. Translated: CSVESGDRPDNEQFF.

V and J are TRBV19 and TRBJ2-2; TRBD2 might be the D (6 bases). The germline CDR1 and CDR2 sequences are LNHDA and SQIVND (reference sequence). This CDR3 comprises 13 residues. CDR3 coding DNA: TGTGGAACCCGGGACTGGGACACCGGGGAGCTGTTTTTT. Residues: CGTRDWDTGELFF.

This sequence joins TRBV15 and TRBJ1-3; TRBD1 might be the D (6 bases). Between the trimmed V and J ends, which lost 0 bases and 4 bases, there was a span of 16 bases. The germline gives CDR1 LNHNV, CDR2 YYDKDF (reference sequence). There are 17 residues in the CDR3. The CDR3 nucleotides are TGTGCCACCAGCAGAGATTGGGACAACAAGACGGGAAACACCATATATTTT. Translated: CATSRDWDNKTGNTIYF.

As DNA, the CDR3 is TGTGCCAGCAGCTCGGGACAGTACACCGGGGAGCTGTTTTTT. Translation gives CASSSGQYTGELFF. The V and J genes are TRBV7-3 and TRBJ2-2, with 7 bases lining up with TRBD1. Looked up from germline, CDR1 is SGHTA and CDR2 is FQGTGA. V trimming: 4 bases; J trimming: 3 bases; junction bases outside the gene matches: 2. The length of the CDR3 is 14 residues.

The chain links TRBV6-5 to TRBJ2-1, with 11 positions matching TRBD2. The junction had 5 bases not matched to a gene; V was cut back by 6 bases and J by 4 bases. This CDR3 has 15 amino acids. Germline assignment: CDR1 MNHEY and CDR2 SVGAGI. The CDR3 DNA reads TGTGCCAGCAGAACTAGCGGGGGCCCGTACAATGAGCAGTTCTTC. Translation gives CASRTSGGPYNEQFF.

This chain joins TRBV11-1 and TRBJ2-3; 11 bases align to TRBD2. This CDR3 region has 13 residues. J gave up 8 bases and V 5 bases, and 3 bases lay outside the gene matches. The germline V gene encodes CDR1 SGHAT and CDR2 FQDESV (reference sequence). The CDR3 DNA sequence: TGTGCCAGCAGCCCAGGACTAGCGGGTACGCAGTATTTT. This gives the protein CASSPGLAGTQYF. Drawing the rest from reference TRBV11-1 and TRBJ2-3, the complete variable domain is EAEVAQSPRYKITEKSQAVAFWCDPISGHATLYWYRQILGQGPELLVQFQDESVVDDSQLPKDRFSAERLKGVDSTLKIQPAELGDSAMYLCASSPGLAGTQYFGPGTRLTVL.

The chain recombines TRBV5-1 with TRBJ2-3, with a tentative D call TRBD1 (6 bases). Between the trimmed V and J ends, which lost 0 bases and 0 bases, there was a span of 14 bases. CDR3 length: 17 residues. From germline, CDR1 is SGHRS and CDR2 YFSETQ. CDR3 bases: TGCGCCAGCAGCTTGGAACAAACAGGGTGGAGCACAGATACGCAGTATTTT. Translated, it gives CASSLEQTGWSTDTQYF. Full variable domain (missing parts from reference TRBV5-1 and TRBJ2-3): KAGVTQTPRYLIKTRGQQVTLSCSPISGHRSVSWYQQTPGQGLQFLFEYFSETQRNKGNFPGRFSGRQFSNSRSEMNVSTLELGDSALYLCASSLEQTGWSTDTQYFGPGTRLTVL.

This clone came up a few times. The J gene is TRBJ2-1, the V gene TRBV5-4; D is uncertain. The CDR3 has 13 residues. CDR1 SGHNT and CDR2 YYREEE come from the germline V gene (reference sequence). The V and J ends lost 0 bases and 7 bases respectively, with 8 bases between them. The DNA of the CDR3 is TGTGCCAGCAGCTTGGTTACCACTAATGAGCAGTTCTTC. Amino acid sequence: CASSLVTTNEQFF.

This rearrangement joins TRBV6-5 to TRBJ2-7; the D gene is possibly TRBD1 (8 bases). The CDR3 consists of 16 residues. The germline V and J ends were trimmed by 2 bases and 2 bases, with 16 bases remaining between them. Germline values: CDR1 MNHEY, CDR2 SVGAGI. CDR3 nucleotide sequence: TGTGCCAGCAGTTACCGAGGGGGGGACAGGCCCTACGAGCAGTACTTC. This sequence encodes CASSYRGGDRPYEQYF.

The rearrangement uses TRBV4-1 and TRBJ1-1; TRBD1 might be the D (6 bases). The ends were cut back, 1 base at V and 8 bases at J, with 14 bases in the middle. The CDR3 is 14 amino acids. Germline CDR1 reads MGHRA; CDR2 reads YSYEKL. The CDR3 nucleotides are TGCGCCAGCAGCCAAGGGACTGGGCAGGGGGAAGCTTTCTTT. This translates into CASSQGTGQGEAFF.

The chain has TRBV14 and TRBJ2-7, with a weak D call TRBD2 (5 bases). V was trimmed by 2 bases and J by 4 bases, leaving 15 bases between them. This CDR3 is 15 amino acids long. Germline CDR1 is SGHDN and CDR2 is FVKESK. CDR3 in amino acids: CASSQYPRAVYEQYF. The CDR3 DNA is TGTGCCAGCAGCCAATACCCGCGGGCGGTTTACGAGCAGTACTTC.

The chain uses TRBV10-3 and TRBJ2-7; 9 bases align to TRBD1. CDR3 length: 13 residues. Germline V gives CDR1 ENHRY, CDR2 SYGVKD. Trimming took 10 bases from V and 2 from J; bases not matched to a gene: 6. DNA of the CDR3: TGTGCCAGTAAGGACAGGGGTCCCTACGAGCAGTACTTC. Translated: CASKDRGPYEQYF.

This clone turned up a few times. The genes are TRBV30 and TRBJ1-2; TRBD1 matches 8 bases. Germline values: CDR1 GTSNPN, CDR2 SVGIG (reference sequence). This CDR3 region has 14 residues. The V gene end was trimmed by 0 bases and the J gene end by 6 bases; junction bases not matched to a gene: 6. The CDR3: CAWSVDRGKNGYTF. CDR3 bases: TGTGCCTGGAGTGTAGACAGGGGAAAGAATGGCTACACCTTC.

The V gene is TRBV6-1, the J gene TRBJ1-4; D might be TRBD1 (5 bases). Germline V gives CDR1 MNHNS, CDR2 SASEGT. The CDR3 runs 12 residues. Trimming shortened V by 11 bases and J by 6 bases, and 13 bases separated the two germline ends. CDR3 amino acids: CAAGDSYEKLFF. Here the CDR3 DNA reads TGTGCCGCTGGGGACTCCTATGAAAAACTGTTTTTT.

V is TRBV5-6 and J is TRBJ1-3; a weak D match, TRBD1 (6 bases). Deletions cut 4 bases from V and 3 bases from J, with 8 bases between. The germline V gene has CDR1 SGHDT and CDR2 YYEEEE. The CDR3 is made up of 13 amino acids. The CDR3 here is CASSTRGGNTIYF. CDR3 coding DNA: TGTGCCAGCAGCACCAGGGGTGGAAACACCATATATTTT. The full variable domain, its missing parts supplied by reference TRBV5-6 and TRBJ1-3, is DAGVTQSPTHLIKTRGQQVTLRCSPKSGHDTVSWYQQALGQGPQFIFQYYEEEERQRGNFPDRFSGHQFPNYSSELNVNALLLGDSALYLCASSTRGGNTIYFGEGSWLTVV.

The rearrangement links TRBV5-6 to TRBJ2-5; perhaps TRBD1 as D (6 bases). The germline V gene has CDR1 SGHDT and CDR2 YYEEEE. V lost 0 bases to trimming and J lost 2 bases, with 20 bases between them. CDR3 length equals 18 residues. Here the CDR3 reads CASSLASRTARQQETQYF. CDR3 in DNA: TGTGCCAGCAGCTTGGCCAGTCGGACAGCCCGGCAACAAGAGACCCAGTACTTC. The full variable domain, in which reference TRBV5-6 and TRBJ2-5 provide the parts outside the CDR3, is DAGVTQSPTHLIKTRGQQVTLRCSPKSGHDTVSWYQQALGQGPQFIFQYYEEEERQRGNFPDRFSGHQFPNYSSELNVNALLLGDSALYLCASSLASRTARQQETQYFGPGTRLLVL.

V usage is TRBV18 and J usage is TRBJ1-2; possibly TRBD1 for D (5 bases). Trimming shortened V by 0 bases and J by 6 bases, and 35 bases separated the two germline ends. Germline CDR1 and CDR2: KGHSH and LQKENI. CDR3 size: 22 residues. As DNA, the CDR3 is TGTGCCAGCTCACCACCGATATCGGACCGAACCCGGCCAGACAGTTACTCGAATGGCTACACCTTC. This gives the protein CASSPPISDRTRPDSYSNGYTF.

The chain has TRBV7-2 and TRBJ2-6, with 7 positions matching TRBD1. V was clipped by 5 bases and J by 4 bases; unmatched bases: 5. The CDR3 contains 15 residues. Germline values: CDR1 SGHTA, CDR2 FQGNSA. The CDR3 DNA follows: TGTGCCAGCAGCCAGACAGGGAAAGGGGCCAACGTCCTGACTTTC. This sequence encodes CASSQTGKGANVLTF.